The 15 T cell receptor beta chains given below trace back to one sample, sequenced in a study of spatial heterogeneity in lung cancer. Time point given: sample taken at primary tumor resection. Unsorted whole RNA of tumor, nontumor lung or frozen PBMC was sequenced. Via MiXCR, TCRdb re-called the 5' RACE reads, giving one row per CDR3 protein. The table has more than 30,000 distinct CDR3 sequences, 4% to 6% seen once. The starting material was PBMCs, obtained at surgery. The receptors were sampled from a female donor with early-stage non-small cell lung cancer.

This clonotype ranks as medium-sized. The V gene is TRBV20-1, the J gene TRBJ2-7, with 7 bases lining up with TRBD1. This CDR3 contains 14 residues. The germline CDR1 and CDR2 sequences are DFQATT and SNEGSKA (reference sequence). Germline trimming cut 0 bases from V and 6 bases from J; bases unmatched to any gene: 8. The CDR3 protein is CSARDLNRGSEQYF. CDR3 DNA: TGCAGTGCTAGAGATCTCAACAGGGGATCCGAGCAGTACTTC.

This clonotype is medium-sized in the sample. The chain has TRBV7-9 and TRBJ2-2; D could derive from TRBD1 or TRBD2 (5 bases each). The CDR3 is 15 residues long. Germline values: CDR1 SEHNR, CDR2 FQNEAQ (reference sequence). Trimming removed 0 bases at V and 5 bases at J, with 10 bases between. In DNA form, the CDR3 reads TGTGCCAGCAGCTTAGCGGGACCTGATACCGGGGAGCTGTTTTTT. Translation: CASSLAGPDTGELFF.

Relative to its sample, this clonotype is medium-sized. V gene TRBV5-1 combines with J gene TRBJ2-5; D remains ambiguous. V was pared by 0 bases and J by 5 bases, with 14 bases between. The germline V gene encodes CDR1 SGHRS and CDR2 YFSETQ. The CDR3 is 15 residues long. The DNA of the CDR3 is TGCGCCAGCAGCTTGGCCCTCGGACGACGGGAGACCCAGTACTTC. Translating gives CASSLALGRRETQYF.

This clonotype was picked up many times. The chain couples TRBV4-1 to TRBJ1-2; D may be TRBD1 (5 bases). The CDR3 covers 15 residues. Germline CDR1 reads MGHRA; CDR2 reads YSYEKL. V was trimmed by 2 bases and J by 2 bases, leaving 12 bases between them. CDR3 protein: CASSQTGTYNYGYTF. As DNA, the CDR3 is TGCGCCAGCAGCCAAACCGGGACTTACAACTATGGCTACACCTTC.

This clonotype was seen at least ten times. V gene TRBV7-2 combines with J gene TRBJ1-5; D is unresolved. CDR3 size: 14 residues. The germline CDR1 and CDR2 sequences are SGHTA and FQGNSA. V lost 6 bases and J 7 bases, leaving 16 bases between the germline ends. In DNA form, the CDR3 reads TGTGCCAGCAGGCCCCTTGGGGTAGGACAGCCCCAGCATTTT. Encoded protein: CASRPLGVGQPQHF.

This clonotype occurred many times. The rearrangement uses TRBV14 and TRBJ2-7; perhaps TRBD2 as D (6 bases). The V gene's germline CDR1 is SGHDN and CDR2 FVKESK. The V end was cut by 5 bases, the J end by 3 bases, with 11 bases between. The CDR3 extends over 13 amino acids. The DNA for the CDR3 is TGTGCCAGCAGCTTCGTCGGGGGCTACGAGCAGTACTTC. The encoded protein is CASSFVGGYEQYF.

The chain recombines TRBV12-3 or TRBV12-4 with TRBJ2-3, with D possibly being TRBD2 (6 bases). CDR3 length equals 15 residues. V lost 3 bases and J 2 bases, leaving 12 bases between the germline ends. The CDR3 reads CASSLGGDYTDTQYF. DNA for the CDR3: TGTGCCAGCAGTTTGGGCGGGGATTACACAGATACGCAGTATTTT.

J is TRBJ2-7 and V is TRBV7-2, with 13 bases lining up with TRBD2. The CDR3 is 15 residues long. Germline loops: CDR1 SGHTA, CDR2 FQGNSA. V lost 5 bases, J lost 3 bases, and 4 bases stayed unmatched. The CDR3 DNA is TGTGCCAGCAGCCACACTAGCGGGGGGGACTACGAGCAGTACTTC. Protein product: CASSHTSGGDYEQYF.

This clonotype was seen repeatedly, ten times or more. The V gene is TRBV12-3 or TRBV12-4, the J gene TRBJ1-1; weak D call: TRBD1 (5 bases). The CDR3 has 13 residues. V was cut by 9 bases and J by 1 base, with 12 bases left in between. As DNA, the CDR3 is TGTGCCAGTTCCGGGACGGAGAACACTGAAGCTTTCTTT. Translation: CASSGTENTEAFF.

The chain has TRBV15 and TRBJ2-5; 10 bases fit TRBD2. The V gene's germline CDR1 is LNHNV and CDR2 YYDKDF (reference sequence). V shed 5 bases and J 0 bases; nucleotides not matched to a gene: 6. This CDR3 spans 16 amino acids. CDR3 DNA: TGTGCCACCAGCCCGGGACTAGCGTTCTACCAAGAGACCCAGTACTTC. This sequence encodes CATSPGLAFYQETQYF.

The chain has TRBV27 and TRBJ2-3; no clear D. The CDR3 has 13 residues. Germline assignment: CDR1 MNHEY and CDR2 SMNVEV (reference sequence). V shed 7 bases and J shed 2 bases, with 10 bases lying between them. This chain's CDR3 is CASNAVFTDTQYF. The CDR3 DNA sequence: TGTGCCAGCAACGCGGTTTTCACAGATACGCAGTATTTT.

The V call is TRBV18, the J call TRBJ2-3; D unresolved. Germline V gene lookup returns CDR1 KGHSH and CDR2 LQKENI. With 2 bases removed from V and 2 bases from J, the gap between germline ends came to 5 bases. This CDR3 spans 13 amino acids. As DNA, the CDR3 is TGTGCCAGCTCACCAGGATTCACAGATACGCAGTATTTT. It encodes CASSPGFTDTQYF.

This clonotype was recorded many times. The J gene is TRBJ2-5, the V gene TRBV2; D remains unclear. The germline gives CDR1 SNHLY, CDR2 FYNNEI. V was trimmed by 2 bases and J by 2 bases, leaving 9 bases between them. The CDR3 runs 14 residues. The CDR3 reads CASSEKSGQETQYF. CDR3 DNA sequence: TGTGCCAGCAGTGAAAAGTCAGGTCAAGAGACCCAGTACTTC.

A few counts support this clonotype. The chain links TRBV12-3 or TRBV12-4 to TRBJ1-1; no firm D call. Trimming took 3 bases from V and 7 from J, leaving 9 bases between them. CDR3 length: 12 residues. The CDR3 DNA reads TGTGCCAGCAGTTTTTCCCAGATTGAAGCTTTCTTT. Amino acids: CASSFSQIEAFF.

This clonotype was counted at least ten times. The rearrangement joins TRBV28 to TRBJ1-2; the D is unclear. Germline V gene lookup returns CDR1 MDHEN and CDR2 SYDVKM. Trimming stripped 1 base from V and 6 bases from J, with 6 bases between. The length of the CDR3 is 12 residues. Here the CDR3 reads CASSLSSDGYTF. For the CDR3, the DNA is TGTGCCAGCAGTTTATCGTCAGATGGCTACACCTTC.